This TCR beta chain was identified in a study of blood T cell repertoires in COVID-19. Study-wide context: Samples representing acute and convalescent COVID-19 were sourced from the United States, Italy and Spain. Sources were T cells, B-cell-depleted T cells, or PBMCs; the material itself was cDNA or gDNA.

As processed by the authors: Amplification of reference gene primers was used by the study to estimate nucleated cell counts. TCRdb keeps only in-frame clones here, not all; method: immunoSEQ multiplex PCR. V, J and clone size are taken as reported in that table, and D and trimming were inferred from the DNA itself. The data show more than 120,000 clones, 88% seen once. Germline-derived CDR1 and CDR2 are SGHNT and YENEEA. The V and J ends lost 5 bases and 6 bases respectively, with 14 bases between them. The CDR3 has 13 residues. Material: peripheral blood. The V gene is TRBV11-3, the J gene TRBJ2-7; TRBD1 might be the D (6 bases). The sequence came from a human donor in a cohort sampled during active COVID-19. The CDR3 spells CASSPNRVGEQYF. CDR3 nucleotides: TGTGCCAGCAGCCCGAACAGGGTTGGCGAGCAGTACTTC.